Listed below are T cell receptor beta chains from one sample, sequenced in a study of PD-1 blockade in classical Hodgkin lymphoma. Libraries were prepared by immunoSEQ multiplex PCR; TCRdb keeps only in-frame clonotypes and omits some of them. The table includes around 39,000 clones, approximately 82% detected once. The sequencing used peripheral blood mononuclear cells (PBMCs), collected before the second cycle of nivolumab. Every receptor here comes from a human donor with classical Hodgkin lymphoma. The CDR3 runs from the conserved cysteine through the conserved F or W. Fields, in order: J gene, V gene, CDR3 protein.

j_gene: TRBJ2-1; v_gene: TRBV5-1; CDR3aa: CASSLASGSYNEQFF
j_gene: TRBJ2-3; v_gene: TRBV2; CDR3aa: CASSEEGGATQYF
j_gene: TRBJ1-4; v_gene: TRBV30; CDR3aa: CAWSGLSEGEKLFF
j_gene: TRBJ1-1; v_gene: TRBV7-8; CDR3aa: CASSPAPRQTMNTEAFF
j_gene: TRBJ2-7; v_gene: TRBV5-1; CDR3aa: CASSLRFTSGGDYEQYF
j_gene: TRBJ1-2; v_gene: TRBV2; CDR3aa: CASSEAAGSAGGYTF
j_gene: TRBJ2-3; v_gene: TRBV27; CDR3aa: CASSLTPGSGGTDTQYF
j_gene: TRBJ2-1; v_gene: TRBV5-4; CDR3aa: CASSLLGGGPLYYNEQFF
j_gene: TRBJ2-1; v_gene: TRBV7-9; CDR3aa: CASSLVGKRENEQFF
j_gene: TRBJ2-3; v_gene: TRBV29-1; CDR3aa: CSVLDGNTDTQYF
j_gene: TRBJ2-7; v_gene: TRBV6-6; CDR3aa: CASNASPLWSYEQYF
j_gene: TRBJ1-2; v_gene: TRBV4-1; CDR3aa: CASSQGGGYGYTF
j_gene: TRBJ1-4; v_gene: TRBV5-1; CDR3aa: CASSPRDSNEKLFF
j_gene: TRBJ1-2; v_gene: TRBV5-8; CDR3aa: CASSLGLGFYGYTF
j_gene: TRBJ1-6; v_gene: TRBV4-1; CDR3aa: CASSQSGQGGNSPLHF
j_gene: TRBJ2-4; v_gene: TRBV7-9; CDR3aa: CASSLASANIQYF
j_gene: TRBJ2-1; v_gene: TRBV6-5; CDR3aa: CASSWGGGEQFF
j_gene: TRBJ2-7; v_gene: TRBV7-2; CDR3aa: CASSPLRQGDLYF
j_gene: TRBJ2-5; v_gene: TRBV27; CDR3aa: CASRPETYLGTQYF
j_gene: TRBJ1-6; v_gene: TRBV19; CDR3aa: CASSTELTGSSYNSPLHF
j_gene: TRBJ2-1; v_gene: TRBV7-9; CDR3aa: CASSPPLGLGSYNEQFF
j_gene: TRBJ1-1; v_gene: TRBV2; CDR3aa: CASNRAARTEAFF
j_gene: TRBJ2-7; v_gene: TRBV7-2; CDR3aa: CASSPNINSYEQYF
j_gene: TRBJ2-2; v_gene: TRBV5-1; CDR3aa: CASSPARGMNTGELFF
j_gene: TRBJ1-3; v_gene: TRBV2; CDR3aa: CASSQDSLIGNTIYF
j_gene: TRBJ1-6; v_gene: TRBV15; CDR3aa: CATNRDSYSPLHF
j_gene: TRBJ2-5; v_gene: TRBV9; CDR3aa: CASGPGGWETQYF
j_gene: TRBJ2-7; v_gene: TRBV2; CDR3aa: CASTSGQGSYEQYF
j_gene: TRBJ2-5; v_gene: TRBV11-2; CDR3aa: CASSLDRGGETQYF
j_gene: TRBJ2-1; v_gene: TRBV9; CDR3aa: CASSVFGTGGYNEQFF
j_gene: TRBJ1-2; v_gene: TRBV27; CDR3aa: CASSLYRGGGYTF
j_gene: TRBJ2-5; v_gene: TRBV6-5; CDR3aa: CASSSLVQETQYF
j_gene: TRBJ2-7; v_gene: TRBV9; CDR3aa: CASSVGLAGEGQYF
j_gene: TRBJ2-7; v_gene: TRBV4-3; CDR3aa: CASSQIPGLSYEQYF
j_gene: TRBJ2-5; v_gene: TRBV4-3; CDR3aa: CASSQDRGRETQYF
j_gene: TRBJ2-7; v_gene: TRBV7-2; CDR3aa: CASRLGGGASYEQYF
j_gene: TRBJ2-3; v_gene: TRBV10-1; CDR3aa: CASSEQGTAGDTQYF
j_gene: TRBJ2-7; v_gene: TRBV6-5; CDR3aa: CASSSAGTGTEQYF
j_gene: TRBJ1-5; v_gene: TRBV28; CDR3aa: CASKFGGTSNQPQHF
j_gene: TRBJ1-1; v_gene: TRBV5-4; CDR3aa: CASSLGGMNTEAFF
j_gene: TRBJ1-1; v_gene: TRBV10-1; CDR3aa: CASSESTGLYLNTEAFF
j_gene: TRBJ2-1; v_gene: TRBV11-3; CDR3aa: CASSSRDSYNEQFF
j_gene: TRBJ1-3; v_gene: TRBV7-2; CDR3aa: CASSLVARSGNTIYF
j_gene: TRBJ1-4; v_gene: TRBV15; CDR3aa: CATSRDRWEREKLFF
j_gene: TRBJ2-2; v_gene: TRBV5-1; CDR3aa: CASSLDGGGELFF
j_gene: TRBJ2-3; v_gene: TRBV18; CDR3aa: CASSQGWASTDTQYF
j_gene: TRBJ1-2; v_gene: TRBV4-1; CDR3aa: CASSLRTNYGYTF
j_gene: TRBJ2-7; v_gene: TRBV27; CDR3aa: CASKPAGDFSYEQYF
j_gene: TRBJ1-2; v_gene: TRBV7-2; CDR3aa: CASSPGTGYGYTF
j_gene: TRBJ2-5; v_gene: TRBV19; CDR3aa: CASSYSSGGLKTQYF
j_gene: TRBJ1-2; v_gene: TRBV5-4; CDR3aa: CASSLAIGALGYTF
j_gene: TRBJ1-1; v_gene: TRBV25-1; CDR3aa: CASSEWGQGLGEAFF
j_gene: TRBJ2-1; v_gene: TRBV5-5; CDR3aa: CASSLPSGGAKDEQFF
j_gene: TRBJ2-3; v_gene: TRBV19; CDR3aa: CASSRDNGYTQYF
j_gene: TRBJ1-6; v_gene: TRBV12-5; CDR3aa: CASGLINSPLHF
j_gene: TRBJ2-5; v_gene: TRBV2; CDR3aa: CASSPDREKTQYF
j_gene: TRBJ1-5; v_gene: TRBV5-6; CDR3aa: CASSGGRGDQPQHF